The sequence of this T cell receptor beta chain was determined in a study of blood T cell repertoires in COVID-19. Turning to the study itself: The analysed material was cDNA or gDNA that came from T cells, B-cell-depleted T cells, or PBMCs.

TCRdb's copy holds only in-frame clones and misses some; the assay was immunoSEQ multiplex PCR. The repertoire includes roughly 230,000 clones, approximately 84% of them detected once, and about 7% sits in the top ten. This clone was detected once. V lost 2 bases, J lost 6 bases, and 10 bases stayed unmatched. The CDR3 has 16 residues. Germline V gene sequence: CDR1 SGHNT, CDR2 YYREEE (reference sequence). This receptor was obtained from a woman between 45 and 60 years old who had been exposed to COVID-19. The chain uses TRBV5-4 and TRBJ2-3; 9 nucleotides agree with TRBD1. The sample comprised PBMCs or T cells enriched from blood (not recorded which). The CDR3 reads CASSFLPGQGRDTQYF. Here the CDR3 DNA reads TGTGCCAGCAGCTTCCTACCGGGACAGGGAAGGGATACGCAGTATTTT.